This T cell receptor beta chain was profiled in a study of OX40 agonist ivuxolimab in advanced cancers. Study conclusions and caveats: Among the lowest levels of clonal expansion were found in partial responders at 0.1-3.0 mg/kg.

This CDR3 comprises 12 residues. CDR1 is LNHNV and CDR2 is YYDKDF in the germline V gene (reference sequence). V lost 7 bases and J 9 bases, leaving 13 bases between the germline ends. Comments on this clone: Its target is not known.

Using immunoSEQ multiplex PCR, the repertoire was profiled, and TCRdb retains in-frame clones only, with some absent. The repertoire holds more than 100,000 clones, with about nine tenths as singletons. The source material was CD4+ or CD8+ T cells sorted from blood, sampled in a trial of the OX40 agonist ivuxolimab. This rearrangement joins TRBV15 to TRBJ2-1; maybe TRBD2 (6 bases). The receptor was isolated from an adult with an advanced solid tumor such as melanoma, head and neck, liver or kidney cancer. CDR3 loop: CATTLAFGEQFF. In DNA form, the CDR3 reads TGTGCCACCACGCTAGCGTTTGGTGAGCAGTTCTTC.